Given below is one TCR beta chain in context. The source of the sample is a study of blood T cell repertoires in COVID-19. Original data processing: Reference gene primer amplification gave estimated nucleated cell counts. Measured with immunoSEQ multiplex PCR; TCRdb has only the in-frame clones, and not every one. The V and J calls and clone size are taken from that table; D and trimming were inferred from the DNA. The table lists over 95,000 clones, over 70% of them singletons, with about 1.6% in the top ten. Sample: peripheral blood. The sequence was obtained from a man in his fifties with acute or convalescent COVID-19.

CDR3 region: CASSLTYEQYF. CDR3 DNA: TGTGCCAGCAGCCTAACCTACGAGCAGTACTTC. This chain uses TRBV28 with TRBJ2-7; D remains unclear. The V gene lost 6 bases and the J gene lost 2 bases, with 5 bases spanning the gap. The CDR3 has 11 residues. Germline CDR1 MDHEN, CDR2 SYDVKM. The full variable domain, in which reference TRBV28 and TRBJ2-7 provide the parts outside the CDR3, is DVKVTQSSRYLVKRTGEKVFLECVQDMDHENMFWYRQDPGLGLRLIYFSYDVKMKEKGDIPEGYSVSREKKERFSLILESASTNQTSMYLCASSLTYEQYFGPGTRLTVT.